The clone carrying this TCR beta chain was picked up one time. The data were produced by immunoSEQ multiplex PCR, yet TCRdb's version contains in-frame clones alone and is incomplete. The table records about 220,000 clones, 80% to 90% of them present only once. This record comes from a study of blood T cell repertoires in COVID-19. About the study: Researchers got acute and convalescent COVID-19 samples from the United States, Italy and Spain. T cells, B-cell-depleted T cells, or PBMCs provided the cDNA or gDNA that served as material.

This CDR3 has 14 amino acids. The V gene's germline CDR1 is SNHLY and CDR2 FYNNEI. V was clipped by 2 bases and J by 9 bases; unmatched bases: 4. The receptor comes from a woman aged 60-75 years who had recovered from COVID-19. Sequencing used peripheral blood. The V call is TRBV2, the J call TRBJ1-6; 7 bases are a match to TRBD1. This CDR3 reads CASSEQGGTSPLHF. CDR3 nucleotides: TGTGCCAGCAGTGAACAGGGGGGCACTTCACCCCTCCACTTT.